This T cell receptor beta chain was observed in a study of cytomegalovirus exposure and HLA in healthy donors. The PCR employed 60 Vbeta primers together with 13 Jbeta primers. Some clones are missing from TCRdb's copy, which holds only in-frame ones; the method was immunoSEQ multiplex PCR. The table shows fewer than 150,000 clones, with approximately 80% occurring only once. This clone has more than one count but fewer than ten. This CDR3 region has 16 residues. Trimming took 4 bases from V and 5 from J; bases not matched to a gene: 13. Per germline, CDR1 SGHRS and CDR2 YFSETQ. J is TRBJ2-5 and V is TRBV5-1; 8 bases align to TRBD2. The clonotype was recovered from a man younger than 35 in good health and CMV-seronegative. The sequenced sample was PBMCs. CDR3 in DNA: TGCGCCAGCAGCCTAGGGATAGCGGGAAAGCTGGAGACCCAGTACTTC. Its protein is CASSLGIAGKLETQYF.